This T cell receptor (beta chain) was captured by sequencing in a study of cytomegalovirus exposure and HLA in healthy donors. The CDR3 has 16 residues. In germline, CDR1 is LGHNA, CDR2 YNFKEQ. Trimming cost V 4 bases and J 2 bases; bases outside gene matches: 8. The PCR had 60 Vbeta and 13 Jbeta primers. The protocol was immunoSEQ multiplex PCR, while the TCRdb copy is restricted to in-frame clones and leaves out a portion. Of about 110,000 clones in the sample, about 86% are singletons; the top ten hold about 1.8%. Study-wide points: Association of a missense DCLRE1C variant with TCR beta V- and J-gene trimming was reported in a later analysis. Later on, an analysis tied 15,000 to 20,000 TCR beta sequences to HLA alleles at 0.05 false discovery rate.

About this clone: The antigen is not known.

V and J are TRBV4-2 and TRBJ2-7; TRBD1 aligns across 10 bases. The TCR comes from a man aged 35 to 55 in good health and CMV-seronegative. Material for sequencing was PBMCs. For the CDR3, the DNA is TGTGCCAGCAGCCGCCAGGGGACAGGGGATCCCTACGAGCAGTACTTC. Protein sequence: CASSRQGTGDPYEQYF.